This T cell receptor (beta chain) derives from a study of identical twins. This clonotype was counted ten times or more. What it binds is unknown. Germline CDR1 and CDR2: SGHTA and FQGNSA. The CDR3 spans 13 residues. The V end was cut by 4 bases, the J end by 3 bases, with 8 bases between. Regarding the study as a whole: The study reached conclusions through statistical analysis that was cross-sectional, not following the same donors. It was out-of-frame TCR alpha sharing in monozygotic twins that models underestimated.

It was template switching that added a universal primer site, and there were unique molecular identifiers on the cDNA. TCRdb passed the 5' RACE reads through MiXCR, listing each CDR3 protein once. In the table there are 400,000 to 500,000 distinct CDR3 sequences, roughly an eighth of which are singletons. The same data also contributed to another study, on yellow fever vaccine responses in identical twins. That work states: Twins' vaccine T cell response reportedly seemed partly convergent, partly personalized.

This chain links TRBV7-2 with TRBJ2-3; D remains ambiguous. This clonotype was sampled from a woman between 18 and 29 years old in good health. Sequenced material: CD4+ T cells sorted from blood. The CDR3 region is CASSWTPTDTQYF. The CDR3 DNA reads TGTGCCAGCAGCTGGACGCCAACAGATACGCAGTATTTT.